This passage covers 13 T cell receptor beta chains from one sample sequenced in a study of blood T cell repertoires in COVID-19. The data were produced by immunoSEQ multiplex PCR, yet TCRdb's version contains in-frame clones alone and is incomplete. In the table there are about 78,000 clones, about 89% of which are singletons. The sample was peripheral blood. The source is a man in his fifties with active or convalescent COVID-19.

V gene TRBV4-2 combines with J gene TRBJ2-3, with 15 positions matching TRBD2. Germline loops: CDR1 LGHNA, CDR2 YNFKEQ. This CDR3 has 18 residues. Trimming cost V 1 base and J 2 bases; bases outside gene matches: 4. This chain's CDR3 is CASSQVGTSGGYTDTQYF. The CDR3 DNA sequence: TGTGCCAGCAGCCAAGTGGGGACTAGCGGGGGGTACACAGATACGCAGTATTTT.

The chain joins TRBV5-4 to TRBJ2-5; 11 positions match TRBD1. V gave up 4 bases and J gave up 4 bases; unmatched junction bases: 6. Germline CDR1 SGHNT, CDR2 YYREEE (reference sequence). The CDR3 is 15 amino acids. CDR3: CASSPGQGARETQYF. The CDR3 DNA follows: TGTGCCAGCAGCCCCGGACAGGGGGCGCGAGAGACCCAGTACTTC. Drawing the rest from reference TRBV5-4 and TRBJ2-5, the complete variable domain is ETGVTQSPTHLIKTRGQQVTLRCSSQSGHNTVSWYQQALGQGPQFIFQYYREEENGRGNFPPRFSGLQFPNYSSELNVNALELDDSALYLCASSPGQGARETQYFGPGTRLLVL.

The rearrangement links TRBV5-1 to TRBJ1-5; TRBD1 is a possible D gene (5 bases). Deletions cut 0 bases from V and 3 bases from J, with 10 bases between. The CDR3 is 15 amino acids. Germline V lookup: CDR1 SGHRS, CDR2 YFSETQ. The CDR3 bases are TGCGCCAGCAGCTTGGCGGGGGGGGACAATCAGCCCCAGCATTTT. It specifies CASSLAGGDNQPQHF.

This clone was counted a few times. The rearrangement links TRBV5-1 to TRBJ2-7, with 7 bases aligning to TRBD2. V lost 3 bases and J lost 3; bases outside the gene matches: 9. Looked up from germline, CDR1 is SGHRS and CDR2 is YFSETQ. The CDR3 consists of 15 residues. DNA for the CDR3: TGCGCCAGCAGCTCCCCGACGGGCGGGGGCTACGAGCAGTACTTC. It translates to CASSSPTGGGYEQYF.

The gene calls are TRBV10-1 and TRBJ1-4, with 7 positions matching TRBD1. This CDR3 comprises 14 residues. V lost 8 bases and J lost 2; bases outside the gene matches: 5. CDR1 is WNHNN and CDR2 is SYGVQD in the germline V gene (reference sequence). In DNA, the CDR3 is TGCGCCAGCGGCTCACAGGGGACTAATGAAAAACTGTTTTTT. It encodes CASGSQGTNEKLFF.

On this clone: Other DNA variants within this sample encode the same CDR3. V gene TRBV6-5 combines with J gene TRBJ1-1; 9 bases align to TRBD1. CDR1 and CDR2 (germline): MNHEY, SVGAGI. The ends lost 6 bases at V and 5 bases at J; junction bases unmatched: 1. CDR3 length: 12 amino acids. The CDR3 nucleotides are TGTGCCAGCAGGACAGGGGGAACTGAAGCTTTCTTT. It translates to CASRTGGTEAFF.

The chain links TRBV24-1 to TRBJ1-2; the D gene is possibly TRBD1 (6 bases). Trimming removed 6 bases at V and 5 bases at J, with 12 bases between. This CDR3 contains 13 residues. Per germline, CDR1 KGHDR and CDR2 SFDVKD. This CDR3 reads CATSRPGDYGYTF. The CDR3 DNA reads TGTGCCACCAGTCGACCAGGGGATTATGGCTACACCTTC.

The V gene is TRBV6-5, the J gene TRBJ2-1, with 9 bases that match TRBD1. Germline loops: CDR1 MNHEY, CDR2 SVGAGI. The CDR3 contains 15 residues. Losses at the gene ends were 7 bases for V and 1 base for J; bases not matched to a gene: 5. The chain's CDR3 is CASTPTGGSYNEQFF. Written as DNA, the CDR3 is TGTGCCAGCACTCCGACAGGGGGATCCTACAATGAGCAGTTCTTC.

The chain employs TRBV9 and TRBJ1-1; D is uncertain. V was trimmed by 2 bases and J by 4 bases, leaving 15 bases between them. The CDR3 runs to 15 residues. Per germline, CDR1 SGDLS and CDR2 YYNGEE. The CDR3: CASSVGGAEGTEAFF. In DNA form, the CDR3 reads TGTGCCAGCAGCGTTGGCGGAGCAGAGGGCACTGAAGCTTTCTTT. The whole variable domain, filled in from reference TRBV9 and TRBJ1-1, reads DSGVTQTPKHLITATGQRVTLRCSPRSGDLSVYWYQQSLDQGLQFLIQYYNGEERAKGNILERFSAQQFPDLHSELNLSSLELGDSALYFCASSVGGAEGTEAFFGQGTRLTVV.

The chain has TRBV3-1 (or the pseudogene TRBV3-2) and TRBJ2-5; no definite D call. The V end lost 1 base, the J end lost 5 bases, and 20 bases lay between the germline ends. The germline V gene encodes CDR1 LGHDT and CDR2 YNNKEL (reference sequence). This CDR3 has 17 amino acids. CDR3 in DNA: TGTGCCAGCAGCCAAGGCGAGGCGCTTTATACCCTTGAGACCCAGTACTTC. Translated, it gives CASSQGEALYTLETQYF.

This clone was counted only a few times. The DNA of the CDR3 is TGTGCCAGCAGTTTATTGGAGGGTTCACCCCTCCACTTT. Its protein is CASSLLEGSPLHF. The chain uses TRBV27 and TRBJ1-6; D gene ambiguous. This CDR3 has 13 amino acids. V dropped 1 base and J dropped 9 bases, with 7 bases sitting between them. Germline V CDR1 and CDR2: MNHEY, SMNVEV (reference sequence).

The chain recombines TRBV6-5 with TRBJ2-7, with D possibly being TRBD1 (5 bases). CDR1 is MNHEY, CDR2 SVGAGI, per germline. Trimming took off 8 bases at V and 0 bases at J, with 11 bases between the two ends. CDR3 size: 13 residues. CDR3 sequence: CASRKTVSYEQYV. CDR3 nucleotides: TGTGCCAGCCGAAAGACAGTCTCCTACGAGCAGTACGTC.

This chain connects TRBV5-1 to TRBJ2-1; maybe TRBD1 (5 bases). Trimming shortened V by 0 bases and J by 3 bases, and 7 bases separated the two germline ends. CDR3 length equals 14 residues. Looked up from germline, CDR1 is SGHRS and CDR2 is YFSETQ. The CDR3 DNA follows: TGCGCCAGCAGCTTGGGACAGAACTACAATGAGCAGTTCTTC. Residues: CASSLGQNYNEQFF.